The 29 T cell receptor beta chains listed next were all sequenced from one sample in a study of Ad26.COV2.S vaccination and SARS-CoV-2 variants. Method: immunoSEQ multiplex PCR; TCRdb's copy keeps in-frame clones and lacks some. Among 400,000 to 450,000 clones, 80% to 95% were seen once, and the ten largest hold over 9%. Treatment noted: some 20 received Ad26.COV2.S at low or high dose, single or two shots; 5 received placebo; per-sample allocation not given. Samples were taken on day 63 after the first vaccine or placebo injection. The sequencing here drew on peripheral blood, taken in a trial of Ad26.COV2.S vaccine versus placebo. Receptors originate from a person between 18 and 59 years old who received the Ad26.COV2.S COVID-19 vaccine or a placebo.

The CDR3 sequence is CASSSTYAGEICREQYF. The CDR3 bases are TGTGCCAGCAGCTCGACGTACGCAGGGGAGATTTGTCGCGAGCAGTACTTC. The J gene is TRBJ2-7, the V gene TRBV7-4; D possibly corresponds to TRBD1 (6 bases). The germline V and J ends were trimmed by 4 bases and 6 bases, with 25 bases remaining between them. The CDR3 runs 17 residues. Per the germline V gene, CDR1 is SGHVT and CDR2 is SQSDAQ.

J is TRBJ2-5 and V is TRBV24-1, with TRBD1 matching over 7 bases. J was trimmed by 5 bases and V by 5 bases; bases with no gene match: 7. The CDR3 sequence is 14 residues long. From germline, CDR1 is KGHDR and CDR2 SFDVKD. The CDR3 region is CATSGAGGSETQYF. CDR3 DNA: TGTGCCACCAGTGGGGCAGGGGGATCTGAGACCCAGTACTTC.

V and J are TRBV27 and TRBJ1-3; TRBD1 might be the D (6 bases). In germline, CDR1 is MNHEY, CDR2 SMNVEV (reference sequence). The CDR3 has 18 residues. V lost 4 bases and J 4 bases, leaving 23 bases between the germline ends. The CDR3 DNA reads as TGTGCCAGCAGTTCCCTTGGAGGGGGGTACCCCGCCGGAAACACCATATATTTT. This translates into CASSSLGGGYPAGNTIYF.

The chain combines TRBV19 with TRBJ2-5, with 16 bases matching TRBD2. Germline CDR1 is LNHDA and CDR2 is SQIVND (reference sequence). The CDR3 is 16 amino acids. The ends lost 4 bases at V and 6 bases at J; junction bases unmatched: 5. The CDR3 reads CASSKGLAGGPKTQYF. CDR3 nucleotide sequence: TGTGCCAGTAGTAAGGGACTAGCGGGAGGGCCGAAGACCCAGTACTTC.

This rearrangement joins TRBV11-3 to TRBJ1-6, with D perhaps matching TRBD1 (6 bases). Trimming left V 5 bases short and J 9 bases short, with 11 bases between. Germline CDR1 SGHNT, CDR2 YENEEA. The CDR3 is made up of 13 amino acids. The CDR3 is CASSQGFSSPLHF. The CDR3 coding sequence is TGTGCCAGCAGCCAGGGGTTTAGTTCACCCCTCCACTTT.

J is TRBJ1-1 and V is TRBV2, with 8 bases identical to TRBD1. The CDR3 sequence is 15 residues long. Trimming removed 2 bases from V and 5 bases from J; junction bases left unmatched: 7. CDR1 is SNHLY and CDR2 is FYNNEI in the germline V gene. CDR3 sequence reads: CASSERQGAGTEAFF. In DNA form, the CDR3 reads TGTGCCAGCAGTGAAAGGCAGGGGGCAGGAACTGAAGCTTTCTTT.

The chain couples TRBV2 to TRBJ2-1, with TRBD2 matching over 13 bases. The junction had 2 bases not matched to a gene; V was cut back by 6 bases and J by 6 bases. Germline V gene lookup returns CDR1 SNHLY and CDR2 FYNNEI. This CDR3 is built from 14 residues. CDR3: CASRRTSGGNEQFF. CDR3 coding DNA: TGTGCCAGCAGACGGACTAGCGGGGGCAATGAGCAGTTCTTC.

The chain links TRBV7-2 to TRBJ2-1, with TRBD2 matching over 7 bases. The trim removed 0 bases at V and 4 bases at J, leaving 0 bases unmatched. Germline values: CDR1 SGHTA, CDR2 FQGNSA. The CDR3 has 14 residues. The CDR3 nucleotides read TGTGCCAGCAGCTTAGCGGGAGGGTACAATGAGCAGTTCTTC. Amino acids: CASSLAGGYNEQFF.

The chain uses TRBV7-6 and TRBJ1-1; TRBD1 matches at 8 bases. The CDR3 runs 15 residues. In germline, CDR1 is SGHVS, CDR2 FNYEAQ. V trimming: 3 bases; J trimming: 1 base; junction bases outside the gene matches: 4. CDR3 bases: TGTGCCAGCAGCTTGACAGGGGTAAAGAACACTGAAGCTTTCTTT. Protein sequence: CASSLTGVKNTEAFF.

The chain has TRBV5-4 and TRBJ2-1; TRBD1 might be the D (7 bases). There are 16 residues in the CDR3. Trimming stripped 0 bases from V and 4 bases from J, with 14 bases between. Per germline, CDR1 SGHNT and CDR2 YYREEE (reference sequence). CDR3 DNA: TGTGCCAGCAGCTTGGTCGGGGGACAGAGTTACAATGAGCAGTTCTTC. This gives the protein CASSLVGGQSYNEQFF.

This chain uses TRBV20-1 with TRBJ2-3; 7 positions agree with TRBD2. CDR1 is DFQATT, CDR2 SNEGSKA, per germline (reference sequence). The V segment lost 3 bases and the J segment 2 bases; nucleotides outside the gene matches: 5. The CDR3 is 14 residues long. In DNA form, the CDR3 reads TGCAGTGCTAGTATTCTAGCGGCCACAGATACGCAGTATTTT. This sequence encodes CSASILAATDTQYF.

V and J are TRBV9 and TRBJ2-5; D might be TRBD2 (6 bases). V lost 1 base and J 1 base, leaving 8 bases between the germline ends. Germline V gives CDR1 SGDLS, CDR2 YYNGEE. The CDR3 runs 14 residues. The CDR3 reads CASSVSGSQETQYF. The CDR3 DNA is TGTGCCAGCAGCGTATCCGGGAGCCAAGAGACCCAGTACTTC.

The chain has TRBV19 and TRBJ2-1; tentative D call: TRBD2 (6 bases). The CDR3 covers 12 residues. Germline CDR1 is LNHDA and CDR2 is SQIVND (reference sequence). The ends were cut back, 4 bases at V and 8 bases at J, with 9 bases in the middle. This CDR3 reads CASSKTGDEQFF. The DNA for the CDR3 is TGTGCCAGTAGTAAAACGGGAGATGAGCAGTTCTTC.

The genes are TRBV5-1 and TRBJ2-1; possible D gene TRBD2, 5 bases. The V end lost 1 base, the J end lost 3 bases, and 17 bases lay between the germline ends. Germline V gene lookup returns CDR1 SGHRS and CDR2 YFSETQ. The CDR3 sequence is 17 residues long. DNA for the CDR3: TGCGCCAGCAGCTTGAGCGGCGGCCACGGGCTCTACAATGAGCAGTTCTTC. Protein: CASSLSGGHGLYNEQFF.

CDR3 loop: CASSTIQATNTGELFF. CDR3 coding DNA: TGTGCCAGCAGCACGATACAGGCAACGAACACCGGGGAGCTGTTTTTT. The chain has TRBV7-8 and TRBJ2-2, with D possibly TRBD1 on 5 matching bases. CDR1 SGHVS and CDR2 FQNEAQ come from the germline V gene. V gave up 5 bases and J gave up 0 bases, with 13 bases separating them. This CDR3 has 16 amino acids.

V is TRBV2 and J is TRBJ2-1, with TRBD2 matching 11 bases. The CDR3 sequence is 15 residues long. After removal of 8 bases from V and 5 bases from J, the junction contained 8 bases not matched to a gene. Looked up from germline, CDR1 is SNHLY and CDR2 is FYNNEI. CDR3 sequence: CASGAGTSGNNEQFF. The DNA of the CDR3 is TGTGCCAGCGGTGCCGGGACTAGCGGAAACAATGAGCAGTTCTTC.

The chain carries TRBV19 and TRBJ1-2; 8 bases match TRBD1. V shed 5 bases and J 5 bases; nucleotides not matched to a gene: 13. Germline values: CDR1 LNHDA, CDR2 SQIVND (reference sequence). This CDR3 is 16 amino acids long. The DNA of the CDR3 is TGTGCCAGTAGTGGGGTCCAGACAGGGGTTAATTATGGCTACACCTTC. It specifies CASSGVQTGVNYGYTF.

The gene calls are TRBV9 and TRBJ2-5; 10 bases are shared with TRBD1. The germline V gene has CDR1 SGDLS and CDR2 YYNGEE. Trimming took 2 bases from V and 4 from J; bases not matched to a gene: 5. CDR3 length equals 15 residues. CDR3 amino acids: CASSVSGTGVETQYF. CDR3 DNA: TGTGCCAGCAGCGTTTCCGGGACAGGGGTAGAGACCCAGTACTTC.

This chain uses TRBV5-4 with TRBJ2-3; TRBD1 matches 8 bases. CDR3 size: 14 residues. The germline V gene encodes CDR1 SGHNT and CDR2 YYREEE (reference sequence). The junction had 2 bases not matched to a gene; V was cut back by 3 bases and J by 2 bases. CDR3 residues: CASSSQGATDTQYF. CDR3 nucleotides: TGTGCCAGCAGCTCCCAGGGGGCCACAGATACGCAGTATTTT.

In its sample, this clone was seen once. This CDR3 reads CASSLEVRATNTGELFF. CDR3 sequence (DNA): TGCGCCAGCAGCTTGGAGGTTAGGGCTACGAACACCGGGGAGCTGTTTTTT. The V call is TRBV5-1, the J call TRBJ2-2; D is unclear. CDR3 size: 17 residues. Trimming pared 0 bases from V and 0 bases from J, leaving 12 bases between. CDR1 is SGHRS, CDR2 YFSETQ, per germline. The full variable domain, with the rest looked up from reference TRBV5-1 and TRBJ2-2, is KAGVTQTPRYLIKTRGQQVTLSCSPISGHRSVSWYQQTPGQGLQFLFEYFSETQRNKGNFPGRFSGRQFSNSRSEMNVSTLELGDSALYLCASSLEVRATNTGELFFGEGSRLTVL.

The J gene is TRBJ1-1, the V gene TRBV12-3 or TRBV12-4; D might be TRBD1 (5 bases). V shed 6 bases and J shed 1 base, with 9 bases lying between them. The CDR3 covers 13 residues. As DNA, the CDR3 is TGTGCCAGCAGGCGGGGCAGGAACACTGAAGCTTTCTTT. Translation gives CASRRGRNTEAFF.

The CDR3 region is CASSGTADYEQYF. The CDR3 DNA follows: TGTGCCAGCAGTGGAACGGCCGACTACGAGCAGTACTTC. The chain is built from TRBV27 and TRBJ2-7, with D unclear. Germline CDR1 and CDR2: MNHEY and SMNVEV (reference sequence). The CDR3 sequence is 13 residues long. The germline V and J ends were trimmed by 5 bases and 3 bases, with 11 bases remaining between them.

The chain links TRBV28 to TRBJ1-2, with TRBD1 matching over 7 bases. The V segment lost 3 bases and the J segment 3 bases; nucleotides outside the gene matches: 4. This CDR3 comprises 14 residues. Germline CDR1 MDHEN, CDR2 SYDVKM. CDR3 protein: CASSFSGQHYGYTF. In DNA form, the CDR3 reads TGTGCCAGCAGTTTCTCGGGACAGCACTATGGCTACACCTTC.

The chain links TRBV19 to TRBJ2-7, with 9 bases aligning to TRBD1. The germline gives CDR1 LNHDA, CDR2 SQIVND (reference sequence). V gave up 10 bases and J gave up 2 bases; unmatched junction bases: 9. The CDR3 has 14 residues. CDR3 protein: CATSSGTGPYEQYF. CDR3 bases: TGTGCCACCTCCTCCGGGACAGGGCCCTACGAGCAGTACTTC.

The rearrangement uses TRBV6-5 and TRBJ1-6, with D uncertain. The V end was cut by 4 bases, the J end by 9 bases, with 16 bases between. Germline V lookup: CDR1 MNHEY, CDR2 SVGAGI. The CDR3 runs to 15 residues. CDR3 loop: CASSSSGGFFSPLHF. Here the CDR3 DNA reads TGTGCCAGCAGTTCGTCAGGTGGCTTCTTTTCACCCCTCCACTTT.

The rearrangement links TRBV5-1 to TRBJ2-7; D is unclear. V was trimmed by 1 base and J by 0 bases, leaving 14 bases between them. The CDR3 extends over 16 amino acids. Germline CDR1 SGHRS, CDR2 YFSETQ. The CDR3: CASSLLSDHSSYEQYF. The CDR3 DNA reads as TGCGCCAGCAGCTTGTTGTCGGACCATAGCTCCTACGAGCAGTACTTC. The full variable domain, rest sourced from reference TRBV5-1 and TRBJ2-7, is KAGVTQTPRYLIKTRGQQVTLSCSPISGHRSVSWYQQTPGQGLQFLFEYFSETQRNKGNFPGRFSGRQFSNSRSEMNVSTLELGDSALYLCASSLLSDHSSYEQYFGPGTRLTVT.

This clone was recorded many times. The V gene is TRBV7-8, the J gene TRBJ2-2; perhaps TRBD1 as D (5 bases). The CDR3 runs to 15 residues. Deletions cut 5 bases from V and 3 bases from J, with 13 bases between. Per germline, CDR1 SGHVS and CDR2 FQNEAQ. For the CDR3, the DNA is TGTGCCAGCAGCGCCGCGGACACGCACACCGGGGAGCTGTTTTTT. It translates to CASSAADTHTGELFF.

This chain links TRBV7-9 with TRBJ1-1, with 10 bases aligning to TRBD1. Germline V lookup: CDR1 SEHNR, CDR2 FQNEAQ (reference sequence). The V gene end was trimmed by 8 bases and the J gene end by 1 base; junction bases not matched to a gene: 4. This CDR3 contains 14 residues. The CDR3 reads CASRQGAGNTEAFF. The CDR3 DNA follows: TGTGCCAGCCGACAGGGGGCAGGGAACACTGAAGCTTTCTTT.

The gene calls are TRBV4-1 and TRBJ1-1; possibly TRBD1 for D (6 bases). The length of the CDR3 is 17 residues. V was clipped by 0 bases and J by 0 bases, with 14 bases between them. Germline CDR1 is MGHRA and CDR2 is YSYEKL. CDR3 region: CASSQDWGRGMNTEAFF. The DNA of the CDR3 is TGCGCCAGCAGCCAAGACTGGGGGCGGGGAATGAACACTGAAGCTTTCTTT.